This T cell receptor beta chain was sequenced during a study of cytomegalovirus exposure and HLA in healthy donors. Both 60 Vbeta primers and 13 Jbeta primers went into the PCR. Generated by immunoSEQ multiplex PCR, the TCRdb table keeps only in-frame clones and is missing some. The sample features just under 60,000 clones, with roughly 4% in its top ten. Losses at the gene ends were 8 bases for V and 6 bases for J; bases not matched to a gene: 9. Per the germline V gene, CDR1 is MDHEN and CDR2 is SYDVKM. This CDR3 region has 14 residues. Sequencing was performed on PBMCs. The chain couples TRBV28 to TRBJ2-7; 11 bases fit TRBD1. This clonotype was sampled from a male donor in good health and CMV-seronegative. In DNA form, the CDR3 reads TGTGCCAGCCTCCTAGGGACAGGGGGGCGCGAGCAGTACTTC. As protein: CASLLGTGGREQYF.